The 24 T cell receptor beta chains below were found in one sample sequenced in a study of control samples from healthy donors and cancer patients (dated by TCRdb to between 2020 and 2021). Library creation used the immunoSEQ multiplex PCR assay. TCRdb obtained this table from immuneACCESS and retained in-frame rearrangements with V and J assigned. These tables miss some clones; where compared with another copy, unresolved V genes account for less than half of the shortfall, and the remainder is unexplained. In this sample the table shows some 200,000 clones, roughly 94% of which occur a single time. Together, the top ten hold less than 1.6% of the sample. The sample was blood. These receptors were taken from a man aged 50-60 years in good health.

This sequence joins TRBV5-1 and TRBJ2-7; 8 nucleotides agree with TRBD1. V shed 5 bases and J 3 bases; nucleotides not matched to a gene: 7. Looked up from germline, CDR1 is SGHRS and CDR2 is YFSETQ. This CDR3 has 14 residues. The CDR3 DNA reads as TGCGCCAGCAGTCCGGGACAGGATCTCTACGAGCAGTACTTC. Translating it yields CASSPGQDLYEQYF. Filled out from reference TRBV5-1 and TRBJ2-7, the complete variable domain reads KAGVTQTPRYLIKTRGQQVTLSCSPISGHRSVSWYQQTPGQGLQFLFEYFSETQRNKGNFPGRFSGRQFSNSRSEMNVSTLELGDSALYLCASSPGQDLYEQYFGPGTRLTVT.

The chain is built from TRBV2 and TRBJ1-1, with D maybe TRBD1 (6 bases). Looked up from germline, CDR1 is SNHLY and CDR2 is FYNNEI. V was shortened by 7 bases and J by 1 base, with 10 bases between the two germline ends. CDR3 length equals 13 residues. CDR3 protein: CASTGAPNTEAFF. For the CDR3, the DNA is TGTGCCAGCACAGGGGCCCCGAACACTGAAGCTTTCTTT.

The rearrangement links TRBV7-2 to TRBJ1-6, with a weak D call TRBD1 (5 bases). Trimming left V 5 bases short and J 12 bases short, with 14 bases between. From germline, CDR1 is SGHTA and CDR2 FQGNSA. The CDR3 runs 13 residues. The CDR3 bases are TGTGCCAGCAGCATCGGGACCTCAGAACCCCTCCACTTT. Amino acids: CASSIGTSEPLHF.

The rearrangement uses TRBV7-2 and TRBJ2-1, with 7 nucleotides matching TRBD1. CDR3 length: 16 residues. Germline V CDR1 and CDR2: SGHTA, FQGNSA. V dropped 6 bases and J dropped 0; count of bases not matched to a gene: 8. This CDR3 is CASRQDRASSYNEQFF. CDR3 in DNA: TGTGCCAGCAGGCAAGACAGGGCTAGCTCCTACAATGAGCAGTTCTTC.

CDR3 in amino acids: CASSLEGSYEQYV. The CDR3 DNA is TGTGCCAGCAGCTTGGAGGGTTCCTACGAGCAGTACGTC. This chain links TRBV5-5 with TRBJ2-7; D is unresolved. V lost 0 bases to trimming and J lost 1 base, with 5 bases between them. Germline-derived CDR1 and CDR2 are SGHKS and YYEKEE (reference sequence). The CDR3 runs 13 residues.

The table lists this clone with a few counts. The CDR3 region is CAWNLPFSYEQYF. The CDR3 bases are TGTGCCTGGAATCTTCCTTTTTCCTACGAGCAGTACTTC. The V gene is TRBV30, the J gene TRBJ2-7; D gene ambiguous. Germline V gene sequence: CDR1 GTSNPN, CDR2 SVGIG (reference sequence). There are 13 residues in the CDR3. V lost 4 bases, J lost 1 base, and 11 bases lay in between.

The rearrangement joins TRBV6-1 to TRBJ1-6; no clear D. CDR1 and CDR2 (germline): MNHNS, SASEGT. The CDR3 runs to 17 residues. Trimming left V 4 bases short and J 0 bases short, with 13 bases between. The CDR3, as DNA: TGTGCCAGCAGTGGTCCCACAAGTAGCTCCTATAATTCACCCCTCCACTTT. Protein: CASSGPTSSSYNSPLHF.

This clone was counted only a few times. The rearrangement joins TRBV5-1 to TRBJ2-2, with no clear D. Germline-derived CDR1 and CDR2 are SGHRS and YFSETQ. The germline V and J ends were trimmed by 0 bases and 3 bases, with 6 bases remaining between them. CDR3 length equals 14 residues. The CDR3 DNA is TGCGCCAGCAGCTTGGACGGAGACACCGGGGAGCTGTTTTTT. Translating gives CASSLDGDTGELFF.

This rearrangement joins TRBV11-2 to TRBJ2-5; no reliable D call. The CDR3 has 13 residues. Trimming removed 4 bases from V and 6 bases from J, with 12 bases in between. CDR1 and CDR2 from the germline V gene are SGHAT and FQNNGV. CDR3 residues: CASSSRVVQTQYF. In nucleotides, the CDR3 is TGTGCCAGCAGCTCACGGGTAGTTCAGACCCAGTACTTC.

The chain combines TRBV10-3 with TRBJ1-5, with a weak D call TRBD1 (5 bases). Trimming removed 4 bases at V and 4 bases at J, with 14 bases between. The CDR3 totals 15 residues. Germline V gives CDR1 ENHRY, CDR2 SYGVKD. The CDR3 is CAISVEGKGNQPQHF. The CDR3 nucleotides read TGTGCCATCAGTGTAGAGGGTAAGGGGAATCAGCCCCAGCATTTT.

The rearrangement uses TRBV5-4 and TRBJ2-3; 14 bases map to TRBD2. V lost 5 bases and J lost 2; bases outside the gene matches: 10. CDR1 is SGHNT, CDR2 YYREEE, per germline (reference sequence). The CDR3 has 18 residues. CDR3 coding DNA: TGTGCCAGCAGGGACGGACTAGCGGGAGGTGGGGCCACAGATACGCAGTATTTT. Its translation is CASRDGLAGGGATDTQYF.

The chain has TRBV19 and TRBJ2-6; D gene uncertain. Between the trimmed V and J ends, which lost 7 bases and 4 bases, there was a span of 26 bases. CDR3 length: 19 amino acids. Germline V gene data show CDR1 as LNHDA and CDR2 as SQIVND (reference sequence). This chain's CDR3 is CASNNPLGTNSWGANVLTF. The CDR3, as DNA: TGTGCCAGTAATAATCCCTTGGGCACAAATTCATGGGGGGCCAACGTCCTGACTTTC.

The chain recombines TRBV27 with TRBJ1-5, with TRBD1 as a possible D gene (6 bases). Germline assignment: CDR1 MNHEY and CDR2 SMNVEV (reference sequence). The CDR3 is 14 amino acids. Between the trimmed V and J ends, which lost 5 bases and 5 bases, there was a span of 13 bases. The CDR3 region is CASSTGYRYQPQHF. The CDR3 coding sequence is TGTGCCAGCAGTACAGGGTACCGATATCAGCCCCAGCATTTT.

The chain joins TRBV18 to TRBJ1-3, with D possibly TRBD1 on 5 matching bases. This CDR3 has 16 residues. Germline CDR1 is KGHSH and CDR2 is LQKENI. Trimming pared 6 bases from V and 9 bases from J, leaving 24 bases between. CDR3 coding DNA: TGTGCCAGCTCTCCTACCGGGACGCCCGTTTGGTTCACCATATATTTT. It encodes CASSPTGTPVWFTIYF.

The V call is TRBV10-2, the J call TRBJ1-1; unclear D gene. Germline CDR1 WSHSY, CDR2 SAAADI. The CDR3 is 13 residues long. Deletions cut 0 bases from V and 1 base from J, with 3 bases between. CDR3 residues: CASSESSNTEAFF. The CDR3 nucleotides are TGCGCCAGCAGTGAGTCCTCGAACACTGAAGCTTTCTTT.

This sequence joins TRBV5-1 and TRBJ1-1; D gene ambiguous. CDR1 is SGHRS, CDR2 YFSETQ, per germline. Trimming left V 2 bases short and J 0 bases short, with 14 bases between. The CDR3 runs to 16 residues. The CDR3 loop is CASSLGPDSMNTEAFF. CDR3 bases: TGCGCCAGCAGCTTAGGTCCGGACTCTATGAACACTGAAGCTTTCTTT.

This rearrangement joins TRBV5-1 to TRBJ2-3, with TRBD2 matching 8 bases. Unmatched junction bases numbered 9, after V lost 4 bases and J lost 2 bases. The length of the CDR3 is 16 residues. Germline loops: CDR1 SGHRS, CDR2 YFSETQ. The CDR3 is CASSPQTSGNTDTQYF. The CDR3 DNA reads TGCGCCAGCAGCCCACAAACTAGCGGAAACACAGATACGCAGTATTTT.

The chain uses TRBV19 and TRBJ1-2, with TRBD1 matching 8 bases. The CDR3 is 16 residues long. V lost 8 bases and J lost 0; bases outside the gene matches: 11. Germline lookup yields CDR1 LNHDA and CDR2 SQIVND (reference sequence). The CDR3 coding sequence is TGTGCCAGTCTAATCGGGACAGGCGTTACTAACTATGGCTACACCTTC. Protein product: CASLIGTGVTNYGYTF.

The chain links TRBV29-1 to TRBJ2-5; D is perhaps TRBD2 (6 bases). CDR1 SQVTM and CDR2 ANQGSEA come from the germline V gene. The CDR3 consists of 12 residues. Trimming stripped 3 bases from V and 4 bases from J, with 9 bases between. The CDR3 coding sequence is TGCAGCGTTGATAGCGGAGGAGAGACCCAGTACTTC. Protein product: CSVDSGGETQYF.

The J gene is TRBJ1-2, the V gene TRBV28; maybe TRBD1 (6 bases). This CDR3 contains 15 residues. The germline V and J ends were trimmed by 4 bases and 2 bases, with 14 bases remaining between them. From germline, CDR1 is MDHEN and CDR2 SYDVKM. The CDR3: CASSSPWGANYGYTF. Written as DNA, the CDR3 is TGTGCCAGCAGTTCCCCGTGGGGGGCCAACTATGGCTACACCTTC.

Written as DNA, the CDR3 is TGTGCCAGCAGCTCCCCCGGGGCTGGCAATCAGCCCCAGCATTTT. This encodes CASSSPGAGNQPQHF. The chain carries TRBV7-2 and TRBJ1-5; D perhaps matches TRBD1 (5 bases). Germline CDR1 SGHTA, CDR2 FQGNSA. Trimming pared 4 bases from V and 2 bases from J, leaving 12 bases between. This CDR3 contains 15 residues.

V is TRBV19 and J is TRBJ2-2; D perhaps matches TRBD1 (5 bases). Germline assignment: CDR1 LNHDA and CDR2 SQIVND (reference sequence). The length of the CDR3 is 15 residues. The ends were cut back, 3 bases at V and 2 bases at J, with 10 bases in the middle. CDR3 residues: CASSISDRNTGELFF. The DNA of the CDR3 is TGTGCCAGTAGTATCTCCGACAGAAACACCGGGGAGCTGTTTTTT.

The rearrangement joins TRBV6-5 to TRBJ2-1, with 12 bases identical to TRBD2. V shed 0 bases and J 6 bases; nucleotides not matched to a gene: 3. The CDR3 is 16 amino acids. Germline CDR1 is MNHEY and CDR2 is SVGAGI. Written as DNA, the CDR3 is TGTGCCAGCAGTTACTCGTGGACTAGCGGGGTCAATGAGCAGTTCTTC. Its translation: CASSYSWTSGVNEQFF.

The J gene is TRBJ2-3, the V gene TRBV5-1; D gene unclear. Germline CDR1 and CDR2: SGHRS and YFSETQ. V dropped 4 bases and J dropped 0 bases, with 9 bases sitting between them. The CDR3 extends over 14 amino acids. CDR3 sequence: CASSLDDSTDTQYF. CDR3 nucleotides: TGCGCCAGCAGCCTCGATGACAGCACAGATACGCAGTATTTT.